This entry concerns a single T cell receptor (beta chain). This clone was counted once. This clone's antigen is unknown. No much larger clone is present one base from it, and per-base qualities are unavailable. TCR CDR3 regions were amplified from genomic DNA by multiplex PCR using the deep immunoSEQ assay. Genomic DNA extracted from each cell subset was distributed evenly over all wells of several immunoSEQ 96-well plates, and each plate served as one replicate. For sorted subsets, around 200 ng genomic DNA, equal to about 30,000 T cell genomes, was loaded into each replicate PCR. Purified libraries were measured with a Qubit 3.0 fluorometer, size-checked on a Bioanalyzer 2100, and measured again with the KAPA Library Quantification kit. Every immunoSEQ 96-well plate was sequenced on a separate single-read 150-cycle Illumina NextSeq 550 flow cell. Concerning the study's data processing: Because only junctional sequences without quality scores were contained in the immunoSEQ output, filtering matching that applied to full-length reads could not be performed. To assign V/J genes and CDR3, sequences were annotated using PyIR, a Python wrapper for IgBLAST v1.9, with IMGT germline references. Reads were filtered out if the reads had weak V/J assignments (E-value above 1e-6), no CDR3, stop codons, out-of-frame junctions, or ambiguous translated residues. V3J clonotypes were defined as sequences sharing an identical inferred V gene, J gene, and CDR3 amino acid sequence. To compute the percentage overlap between repertoires, the number of shared unique clonotypes was divided by the size of the smaller repertoire. Three approaches were used to assess repertoire richness: RTK rarefaction, the Chao1 estimator, and Recon v2.1 estimates of unobserved clonotypes. Generation probabilities for all TCRbeta clonotypes obtained by the gDNA method from a few donors were computed using OLGA. The source is immuneACCESS, and TCRdb retained only in-frame sequences with V and J called. Part of the clones is not carried over; for the studies checked, unresolved V genes explain less than half of this, and the remainder is unexplained. That table supplies the V and J calls and clone size; D and trimming were determined from the DNA. The sample has about 1.5 million clones on record, 98% of them singletons. Around 0.45% of the sample is in the top ten clones.

This record belongs to a study of shared clonotypes between healthy human individuals (dated by TCRdb to the early 2020s). For the study in its entirety: The cohort comprised two women and three men aged 18 to 49 years. For each donor, CD4 naive and CD4 memory were each given three plates, CD8 naive was given two plates, and CD8 memory was given one plate. The study deeply sequenced blood TCR repertoires of 5 or 6 healthy adults to estimate repertoire size and the extent of clonotype sharing between individuals. Libraries were prepared and TCR repertoires were sequenced by different laboratories using diverse techniques, in order to increase sequencing depth and limit assay-specific biases. Between about 0.8 and 9 billion PBMCs per donor were obtained by leukapheresis.

Taken from cysteine to phenylalanine, the CDR3 has 16 residues. CDR3 DNA is the only sequence kept; it has 48 bases, read in frame from the first base. The germline V gene encodes CDR1 SGHRS and CDR2 YFSETQ. Clipping removes 4 bases from V and 4 bases from J, with 12 as the unmatched junction base count. The donors were healthy, HIV-negative adults with no recently reported acute infections or vaccinations. Only Caucasian adults living in Nashville, Tennessee, USA were represented among the donors. CD4+ T cells were enriched through magnetic negative selection, after which naive cells were positively selected on CD45RA and the remaining negative fraction served as the memory subset. After blood collection by leukapheresis, PBMCs were isolated using Ficoll-Histopaque density gradient centrifugation and then cryopreserved in the vapor phase of liquid nitrogen. Purity and quantity of every magnetically sorted T cell population were checked by analytical flow cytometry. Genomic DNA was isolated from every sorted fraction and measured by UV absorbance on a Nanodrop 2000c.

What the study reported, not specific to this receptor: Because the study included a small number of donors, the genetic and exposure-history diversity represented was limited. Roughly 5% of naive CD4, around 3.5% of naive CD8, around 2.3% of memory CD4, and about 0.4% of memory CD8 clonotypes were shared across several donors. Naive subsets generally had larger estimated clonotype richness than memory subsets. Compared with non-shared clonotypes, the clonotypes found in all four sorted-subset donors had higher generation probabilities. Incomplete sequencing was indicated by rarefaction of sorted-subset datasets, despite the large sequencing depth. Only blood was sampled, and tissue TCR repertoires likely differ from those in blood. Pairwise subsampling led to the expectation that sequencing depth would affect the degree of clonotype sharing among donors.

Sequenced input: naive CD4+ T cells sorted from blood. According to the study, the label for this sample's cell subset or site signals: CD45RA+ positively selected. Recombination joined TRBV5-1 with TRBJ2-7; TRBD2 matches 9 bases in the middle. This clonotype was sampled from a man aged 30 to 39 in good health. The CDR3: CASSTPLAGSEYEQYF. DNA sequence: TGCGCCAGCAGCACCCCTCTAGCGGGAAGCGAATACGAGCAGTACTTC.